A single sample gave rise to the 15 T cell receptor beta chains below, sequenced in a study of T cell clonality in common variable immunodeficiency. TCRdb's table, derived via immunoSEQ multiplex PCR, lists solely in-frame clones and lacks some. The counts give 30,000 to 40,000 clones, none of them seen only once; about 9.5% is held by the top ten. The specimen sequenced was peripheral blood mononuclear cells. Every receptor here comes from a person between 18 and 70 years old in good health.

The sample holds many counts of this clone. The sequenced fragment ends 3 residues before the CDR3 boundary, so the rest is inferred from the germline J gene. The chain couples TRBV10-3 to TRBJ2-1, with 11 bases lining up with TRBD2. The CDR3 runs 16 residues. CDR1 is ENHRY and CDR2 is SYGVKD in the germline V gene. V shed 6 bases, J shed 8 bases, and the junction held 12 bases outside the gene matches. CDR3 amino acids: CAIRRSTSGSGDEQFF. CDR3 bases read: TGTGCCATCAGAAGGAGTACTAGCGGGAGTGGGGATGAG.

At least ten counts were recorded for this clone. The read halts 3 residues ahead of the CDR3 end, with the missing end drawn from the germline J gene. The V and J genes are TRBV11-2 and TRBJ1-2; D is unclear. The germline gives CDR1 SGHAT, CDR2 FQNNGV. The length of the CDR3 is 13 residues. V lost 4 bases and J 3 bases, leaving 9 bases between the germline ends. The DNA read from the CDR3 is TGTGCCAGCAGCTCCCAAACGGACTATGGC. Its translation is CASSSQTDYG. The full CDR3 sequence reads CASSSQTDYGYTF. The full variable domain, in which reference TRBV11-2 and TRBJ1-2 provide the parts outside the CDR3, is EAGVAQSPRYKIIEKRQSVAFWCNPISGHATLYWYQQILGQGPKLLIQFQNNGVVDDSQLPKDRFSAERLKGVDSTLKIQPAKLEDSAVYLCASSSQTDYGYTFGSGTRLTVV.

For this clone: The observed sequence ends 3 residues before the CDR3 terminus, with the missing tail filled in from the germline J gene. The chain employs TRBV7-9 and TRBJ2-5; unclear D gene. Germline-derived CDR1 and CDR2 are SEHNR and FQNEAQ (reference sequence). The germline V and J ends were trimmed by 3 bases and 2 bases, with 4 bases remaining between them. The CDR3 length is 12 residues. This chain's CDR3 is CASSFGQETQYF. Incomplete CDR3 DNA: TGTGCCAGCAGCTTCGGTCAAGAGACC.

This clone came up many times. The CDR3 extends 3 residues past the end of the read, so its final part is completed from the germline J gene. The chain couples TRBV5-1 to TRBJ1-1; TRBD1 agrees at 9 bases. V trimming: 4 bases; J trimming: 0 bases; junction bases outside the gene matches: 10. The CDR3 has 17 amino acids. Germline V lookup: CDR1 SGHRS, CDR2 YFSETQ. CDR3 in amino acids: CASSMDRGLNMNTEAFF. The CDR3 bases that were read are TGCGCCAGCAGCATGGACAGGGGTCTAAACATGAACACTGAA.

This clone was seen only a few times. The missing CDR3 end, 3 residues past where the read stops, is filled in from the germline J gene. This chain uses TRBV18 with TRBJ2-4, with TRBD1 matching 7 bases. There are 17 residues in the CDR3. Per germline, CDR1 KGHSH and CDR2 LQKENI. The CDR3 loop reads CASSPEWTGEANYGQYF. CDR3 bases read: TGTGCCAGCTCACCTGAGTGGACAGGTGAAGCTAACTATGGT.

This clone has ten or more counts. Coverage ceases 3 residues before the CDR3 finishes, and the germline J gene fills in the end. The chain is built from TRBV5-1 and TRBJ2-3, with 10 bases that match TRBD1. The CDR3 contains 16 residues. Germline-derived CDR1 and CDR2 are SGHRS and YFSETQ. The ends lost 0 bases at V and 0 bases at J; junction bases unmatched: 1. The CDR3 here is CASSLGTGGSTDTQYF. CDR3 bases read: TGCGCCAGCAGCTTGGGGACAGGGGGAAGCACAGATACG.

This clone was seen ten or more times. The read ends 3 residues shy of where the CDR3 ends; the end is completed using the germline J gene. This chain links TRBV29-1 with TRBJ2-2, with D possibly TRBD1 on 5 matching bases. Germline V lookup: CDR1 SQVTM, CDR2 ANQGSEA. CDR3 length: 12 amino acids. V lost 6 bases, J lost 6 bases, and 11 bases lay in between. The CDR3 bases that were read are TGCAGCGTAAGATCAGGGTCCGGGGAG. This codes for CSVRSGSGE. The whole CDR3 region reads CSVRSGSGELFF.

This clone was counted many times. The junction does not match germline at one end; this may be a read error. The CDR3 goes on 3 residues after the read ends, and that part is filled in from the germline J gene. The chain joins TRBV7-7 to TRBJ2-1; 7 nucleotides align to TRBD2. The CDR3 is 14 residues long. The germline V gene has CDR1 SSHAT and CDR2 FNYEAQ (reference sequence). CDR3 region: CASSLSSGNYEQFF. The DNA read from the CDR3 is TGTGCTAGCAGCTTATCCAGCGGGAATTATGAG.

There are many counts of this clone. CDR3 protein: CSARERDTEAFF. Partial CDR3 DNA: TGCAGTGCTAGAGAAAGGGACACTGAA. This chain uses TRBV20-1 with TRBJ1-1; no reliable D call. Read data end 3 residues before the CDR3 end; the end is taken from the germline J gene. The CDR3 loop spans 12 amino acids. V lost 0 bases to trimming and J lost 3 bases, with 5 bases between them. Germline V gene sequence: CDR1 DFQATT, CDR2 SNEGSKA (reference sequence).

In this sample, this clone turned up many times. With the read ending 3 residues before the CDR3 end, the germline J gene is used to fill in that end. The rearrangement links TRBV18 to TRBJ2-7; 14 bases line up with TRBD2. Germline V CDR1 and CDR2: KGHSH, LQKENI. Trimming cost V 1 base and J 2 bases; bases outside gene matches: 1. This CDR3 has 16 residues. CDR3 bases read: TGTGCCAGCTCACCACTGACTAGCGGGAGGGCCTACGAG. Its translation: CASSPLTSGRAYE. The entire CDR3 protein is CASSPLTSGRAYEQYF.

This clone turned up a few times. A much larger clone differs from this one at a single base, so this may be a read error. The CDR3 extends 3 residues past the end of the read, so its final part is completed from the germline J gene. The chain employs TRBV6-1 and TRBJ1-4; D might be TRBD1 (6 bases). Germline CDR1 is MNHNS and CDR2 is SASEGT. The CDR3 has 14 amino acids. The CDR3 DNA, read in part, is TGTGCCAGCAGTGGCCGGGACATAGGCAACGTA. It specifies CASSGRDIGNV. In full, the CDR3 reads CASSGRDIGNVLFF.

In its sample, this clone was seen many times. Sequencing ends 3 residues short of the CDR3 end; the germline J gene provides the rest. The chain links TRBV30 to TRBJ1-1; 7 nucleotides agree with TRBD1. The trim removed 3 bases at V and 7 bases at J, leaving 8 bases unmatched. Germline V gene sequence: CDR1 GTSNPN, CDR2 SVGIG (reference sequence). CDR3 size: 13 residues. The CDR3 bases that were read are TGTGCCTGGAGCGCAGGGGGTAACTTTGAA. It translates to CAWSAGGNFE. The whole CDR3 region reads CAWSAGGNFEAFF.

This clone was seen many times. The read ends 3 residues early relative to the CDR3; the germline J gene fills the gap. This sequence joins TRBV30 and TRBJ1-1; a possible D gene is TRBD1 (6 bases). Looked up from germline, CDR1 is GTSNPN and CDR2 is SVGIG (reference sequence). Trimming took 5 bases from V and 1 from J, leaving 17 bases between them. The CDR3 runs 15 residues. The CDR3 reads CAWSYREGRNTEAFF. The CDR3 DNA, read in part, is TGTGCCTGGTCCTACAGGGAGGGGAGGAACACTGAA.

This clone has a count of ten or more. The CDR3 is cut off 3 residues early in the read; its end comes from the germline J gene. V gene TRBV2 combines with J gene TRBJ1-3, with a weak D call TRBD1 (5 bases). This CDR3 comprises 16 residues. V was pared by 5 bases and J by 1 base, with 15 bases between. Germline values: CDR1 SNHLY, CDR2 FYNNEI. Here the CDR3 reads CASSSEGRPSGNTIYF. The CDR3 DNA, read in part, is TGTGCCAGCAGTTCAGAGGGGCGTCCATCTGGAAACACC.

Many counts were recorded for this clone. The covered CDR3 bases are TGCGCCAGCAGCCAAACGGGACAGGACTACGAG. Amino acid sequence: CASSQTGQDYE. The complete CDR3 reads CASSQTGQDYEQYF. The chain is built from TRBV4-1 and TRBJ2-7, with 8 bases fitting TRBD1. The read comes to an end 3 residues before the CDR3 does, leaving the germline J gene to fill in the end. The CDR3 has 14 residues. Germline loops: CDR1 MGHRA, CDR2 YSYEKL. After removal of 2 bases from V and 3 bases from J, the junction contained 3 bases not matched to a gene.